The rows below give T cell receptor beta chains drawn from one sample of a study of long-term antiretroviral therapy in people with HIV. TCRdb's copy holds only in-frame clones and misses some; the assay was immunoSEQ multiplex PCR. The sample shows about 24,000 clones, around 83% of them seen only once. The source material was unsorted PBMCs, sampled 3 years after starting antiretroviral therapy. These receptors all come from a man between 50 and 59 years old with HIV. Each CDR3 is given with its conserved first and last residue. Fields, in order: V gene, D gene, CDR3 length, J gene, clone size, CDR3 DNA, CDR3 protein. D genes are given only for firm matches. Size is stated for part of the rows, as once, few or many counts, or as a class when the clone is expanded.

V gene: TRBV5-1
D gene: -
CDR3 length: 16
J gene: TRBJ2-1
clone size: -
CDR3 DNA: TGCGCCAGCATTGAACGGTGGGCTTCCACGGGGGATGAGCAGTTCTTC
CDR3 protein: CASIERWASTGDEQFF

V gene: TRBV4-3
D gene: -
CDR3 length: 15
J gene: TRBJ1-3
clone size: -
CDR3 DNA: TGCGCCAGCAGCCAAGTATCGGGGACTGGAAACACCATATATTTT
CDR3 protein: CASSQVSGTGNTIYF

V gene: TRBV29-1
D gene: TRBD2
CDR3 length: 15
J gene: TRBJ2-7
clone size: -
CDR3 DNA: TGCAGCGTTGAAGAACAGGCTAGCGGGGACTACGAGCAGTACTTC
CDR3 protein: CSVEEQASGDYEQYF

V gene: TRBV28
D gene: -
CDR3 length: 15
J gene: TRBJ2-7
clone size: -
CDR3 DNA: TGTGCCAGCAGAATGAGGAGGGCCTCGAGGTACGAGCAGTACTTC
CDR3 protein: CASRMRRASRYEQYF

V gene: TRBV5-1
D gene: -
CDR3 length: 13
J gene: TRBJ1-1
clone size: few
CDR3 DNA: TGCGCCAGCACCTCGGGGGGGAACACTGAAGCTTTCTTT
CDR3 protein: CASTSGGNTEAFF

V gene: TRBV9
D gene: TRBD1
CDR3 length: 16
J gene: TRBJ2-3
clone size: once
CDR3 DNA: TGTGCCAGCAGCGCAGGGACAGGGGGCTATGCAGATACGCAGTATTTT
CDR3 protein: CASSAGTGGYADTQYF

V gene: TRBV7-9
D gene: -
CDR3 length: 13
J gene: TRBJ2-1
clone size: once
CDR3 DNA: TGTGCCAGCAGCTTAGCACTCAACAATGAGCAGTTCTTC
CDR3 protein: CASSLALNNEQFF

V gene: TRBV7-2
D gene: -
CDR3 length: 16
J gene: TRBJ1-3
clone size: -
CDR3 DNA: TGTGCCAGCAGCATAACAGGACCTAACTCTGGAAACACCATATATTTT
CDR3 protein: CASSITGPNSGNTIYF

V gene: TRBV12-1
D gene: -
CDR3 length: 14
J gene: TRBJ2-7
clone size: -
CDR3 DNA: TGTGCCAGCGAACAGGGCCTAACGGGCGACGAGCAGTACTTC
CDR3 protein: CASEQGLTGDEQYF

V gene: TRBV9
D gene: -
CDR3 length: 13
J gene: TRBJ1-2
clone size: once
CDR3 DNA: TGTGCCAGCAGCGCCAGGGGCAGCTATGGCTACACCTTC
CDR3 protein: CASSARGSYGYTF

V gene: TRBV7-9
D gene: TRBD1
CDR3 length: 14
J gene: TRBJ1-5
clone size: -
CDR3 DNA: TGTGCCAGCAGCGCTACAGGGGGCGGAGAGCCCCAGCATTTT
CDR3 protein: CASSATGGGEPQHF

V gene: TRBV19
D gene: TRBD1
CDR3 length: 15
J gene: TRBJ2-2
clone size: -
CDR3 DNA: TGTGCCAGTAGTCCCTGGGACAGCTACACCGGGGAGCTGTTTTTT
CDR3 protein: CASSPWDSYTGELFF

V gene: TRBV2
D gene: TRBD1
CDR3 length: 16
J gene: TRBJ1-2
clone size: medium-sized
CDR3 DNA: TGTGCCAGCAGTGGGAGCGTACAGGGGGGTAACTATGGCTACACCTTC
CDR3 protein: CASSGSVQGGNYGYTF

V gene: TRBV7-8
D gene: TRBD2
CDR3 length: 16
J gene: TRBJ2-2
clone size: -
CDR3 DNA: TGTGCCAGCAGCTTTTCCAGCGGGGGGGCAACCGGGGAGCTGTTTTTT
CDR3 protein: CASSFSSGGATGELFF

V gene: TRBV7-2
D gene: TRBD1
CDR3 length: 15
J gene: TRBJ2-5
clone size: -
CDR3 DNA: TGTGCCAGCAGCCCAAACAGGGGCGCCCAAGAGACCCAGTACTTC
CDR3 protein: CASSPNRGAQETQYF

V gene: TRBV19
D gene: TRBD1
CDR3 length: 12
J gene: TRBJ1-1
clone size: -
CDR3 DNA: TGTGCCAGTAGTATGGTGGGACAGGGGAGGGAATTT
CDR3 protein: CASSMVGQGREF

V gene: TRBV5-1
D gene: -
CDR3 length: 15
J gene: TRBJ2-1
clone size: -
CDR3 DNA: TGCGCCAGCAGCTTGGGGCCCTCCGGGGACAATGAGCAGTTCTTC
CDR3 protein: CASSLGPSGDNEQFF

V gene: TRBV29-1
D gene: -
CDR3 length: 17
J gene: TRBJ2-1
clone size: -
CDR3 DNA: TGCAGCGTTCGCTCCTTCAGGTTCTTGAGCTCCTACAATGAGCAGTTCTTC
CDR3 protein: CSVRSFRFLSSYNEQFF

V gene: TRBV7-3
D gene: -
CDR3 length: 14
J gene: TRBJ1-1
clone size: -
CDR3 DNA: TGTGCCAGCAGCTTATCCCGGACCAACACTGAAGCTTTCTTT
CDR3 protein: CASSLSRTNTEAFF

V gene: TRBV6-1
D gene: TRBD1
CDR3 length: 14
J gene: TRBJ2-2
clone size: -
CDR3 DNA: TGTGCCAGCAGTGGAACAGGGGACACCGGGGAGCTGTTTTTT
CDR3 protein: CASSGTGDTGELFF

V gene: TRBV9
D gene: -
CDR3 length: 13
J gene: TRBJ1-1
clone size: -
CDR3 DNA: TGTGCCAGCAGCGACCAAGGGCACACTGAAGCTTTCTTT
CDR3 protein: CASSDQGHTEAFF

V gene: TRBV21-1
D gene: -
CDR3 length: 15
J gene: TRBJ2-7
clone size: few
CDR3 DNA: TGTGCCAGCAGCAAAGGGGGACAGGGGGTCTACGAGCAGTACTTC
CDR3 protein: CASSKGGQGVYEQYF

V gene: TRBV18
D gene: TRBD1
CDR3 length: 16
J gene: TRBJ2-2
clone size: -
CDR3 DNA: TGTGCCAGCTCACTAGGACAGGTAGCGAACACCGGGGAGCTGTTTTTT
CDR3 protein: CASSLGQVANTGELFF

V gene: TRBV6-5
D gene: -
CDR3 length: 14
J gene: TRBJ1-5
clone size: -
CDR3 DNA: TGTGCCAGCAGTTACTCGGGGGGTAATCAGCCCCAGCATTTT
CDR3 protein: CASSYSGGNQPQHF

V gene: TRBV7-9
D gene: TRBD1
CDR3 length: 15
J gene: TRBJ2-7
clone size: -
CDR3 DNA: TGTGCCAGCAGCTACAATATTGACAGGGGCTACGAGCAGTACTTC
CDR3 protein: CASSYNIDRGYEQYF

V gene: TRBV19
D gene: -
CDR3 length: 13
J gene: TRBJ2-3
clone size: -
CDR3 DNA: TGTGCCAGTAGTATTGGGGCGACAGATACGCAGTATTTT
CDR3 protein: CASSIGATDTQYF

V gene: TRBV7-2
D gene: TRBD1
CDR3 length: 15
J gene: TRBJ1-6
clone size: -
CDR3 DNA: TGTGCCAGCGACGTACGGACAGGGTTTAATTCACCCCTCCACTTT
CDR3 protein: CASDVRTGFNSPLHF

V gene: TRBV5-6
D gene: -
CDR3 length: 17
J gene: TRBJ1-4
clone size: -
CDR3 DNA: TGTGCCAGCAGCTTGGTGGCCGATTTTGCAACTAATGAAAAACTGTTTTTT
CDR3 protein: CASSLVADFATNEKLFF

V gene: TRBV28
D gene: TRBD1
CDR3 length: 14
J gene: TRBJ1-5
clone size: -
CDR3 DNA: TGTGCCAGCAGTTTACAACAGGGGGCAAAACCCCAGCATTTT
CDR3 protein: CASSLQQGAKPQHF

V gene: TRBV14
D gene: -
CDR3 length: 12
J gene: TRBJ2-1
clone size: -
CDR3 DNA: TGTGCCAGCAGCGCTCGGGAGTTTGAGCAGTTCTTC
CDR3 protein: CASSAREFEQFF

V gene: TRBV11-3
D gene: -
CDR3 length: 16
J gene: TRBJ2-7
clone size: few
CDR3 DNA: TGTGCCAGCAGCTTAGATAGGAGACGCTATTCCTACGAGCAGTACTTC
CDR3 protein: CASSLDRRRYSYEQYF

V gene: TRBV11-1
D gene: -
CDR3 length: 16
J gene: TRBJ1-1
clone size: -
CDR3 DNA: TGTGCCAGCAGCTTAACAGGAACGAAAATGGACACTGAAGCTTTCTTT
CDR3 protein: CASSLTGTKMDTEAFF

V gene: TRBV5-1
D gene: -
CDR3 length: 18
J gene: TRBJ2-2
clone size: -
CDR3 DNA: TGCGCCAGCAGCTTGGCTGGACGAGGGGCCACTGTTAGCGGGGAGCTGTTTTTT
CDR3 protein: CASSLAGRGATVSGELFF

V gene: TRBV7-2
D gene: -
CDR3 length: 13
J gene: TRBJ1-5
clone size: once
CDR3 DNA: TGTGCCAGCAGCTTAGAGAGCGATCAGCCCCAGCATTTT
CDR3 protein: CASSLESDQPQHF

V gene: TRBV6-5
D gene: -
CDR3 length: 12
J gene: TRBJ2-1
clone size: once
CDR3 DNA: TGTGCCAGCCAAGGTACGGCGAATGAGCAGTTCTTC
CDR3 protein: CASQGTANEQFF

V gene: TRBV30
D gene: -
CDR3 length: 13
J gene: TRBJ1-5
clone size: once
CDR3 DNA: TGTGCCTGGAGTGTCCGGGGGGGGCAGCCCCAGCATTTT
CDR3 protein: CAWSVRGGQPQHF

V gene: TRBV5-4
D gene: TRBD2
CDR3 length: 18
J gene: TRBJ2-1
clone size: -
CDR3 DNA: TGTGCCAGCAGCTTGGGGCTAGCGGGTCCGGCGGGGTCCAATGAGCAGTTCTTC
CDR3 protein: CASSLGLAGPAGSNEQFF

V gene: TRBV28
D gene: -
CDR3 length: 14
J gene: TRBJ2-2
clone size: -
CDR3 DNA: TGTGCCTCATGGGGCAGGGGAGCCACCGGGGAGCTGTTTTTT
CDR3 protein: CASWGRGATGELFF

V gene: TRBV2
D gene: -
CDR3 length: 12
J gene: TRBJ1-1
clone size: -
CDR3 DNA: TGTGACCGGAGAAGGACTTACACTGAAGCTTTCTTT
CDR3 protein: CDRRRTYTEAFF

V gene: TRBV9
D gene: -
CDR3 length: 18
J gene: TRBJ1-3
clone size: once
CDR3 DNA: TGTGCCAGCAGCGTAGATGGATTCGGTTGGGCGTCTGGAAACACCATATATTTT
CDR3 protein: CASSVDGFGWASGNTIYF

V gene: TRBV7-2
D gene: -
CDR3 length: 14
J gene: TRBJ2-7
clone size: few
CDR3 DNA: TGTGCCAGCAGCTCAGTGGAGAGCTCCTACGAGCAGTACTTC
CDR3 protein: CASSSVESSYEQYF

V gene: TRBV5-4
D gene: -
CDR3 length: 14
J gene: TRBJ2-3
clone size: -
CDR3 DNA: TGTGCCAGCAGCCCCCCAGCCACCACAGATACGCAGTATTTT
CDR3 protein: CASSPPATTDTQYF

V gene: TRBV7-9
D gene: TRBD1
CDR3 length: 17
J gene: TRBJ2-5
clone size: -
CDR3 DNA: TGTGCCAGCAGCTCTTGGCGGACAGGTGGACCCGGGGAGACCCAGTACTTC
CDR3 protein: CASSSWRTGGPGETQYF

V gene: TRBV2
D gene: -
CDR3 length: 13
J gene: TRBJ2-7
clone size: few
CDR3 DNA: TGTGCCAGCAGAGATCGTGGGGTGCACGAGCAGTACTTC
CDR3 protein: CASRDRGVHEQYF

V gene: TRBV11-2
D gene: TRBD1
CDR3 length: 16
J gene: TRBJ2-3
clone size: -
CDR3 DNA: TGTGCCAGCAGCCGAGCCGGGACAGTTAGGACAGATACGCAGTATTTT
CDR3 protein: CASSRAGTVRTDTQYF

V gene: TRBV5-1
D gene: -
CDR3 length: 17
J gene: TRBJ2-7
clone size: -
CDR3 DNA: TGCGCCAGCAGCTTGGTATTTGGCTCGGACTCTCAGAACGAGCAGTACTTC
CDR3 protein: CASSLVFGSDSQNEQYF

V gene: TRBV10-3
D gene: TRBD1
CDR3 length: 13
J gene: TRBJ2-7
clone size: -
CDR3 DNA: TGTGCCATCAGTGGCGGACAGGGAAGGGAGCAGTACTTC
CDR3 protein: CAISGGQGREQYF

V gene: TRBV15
D gene: TRBD1
CDR3 length: 15
J gene: TRBJ2-7
clone size: -
CDR3 DNA: TGTGCCACCAGCAGAGCACCGGGACAGCTCTACGAGCAGTACTTC
CDR3 protein: CATSRAPGQLYEQYF

V gene: TRBV19
D gene: TRBD1
CDR3 length: 15
J gene: TRBJ2-5
clone size: -
CDR3 DNA: TGTGCCAGTAGTGTGGACAGGAAAGTCCAAGAGACCCAGTACTTC
CDR3 protein: CASSVDRKVQETQYF

V gene: TRBV23-1
D gene: -
CDR3 length: 15
J gene: TRBJ1-3
clone size: -
CDR3 DNA: TGCGCCAGCAGTCAGGAAGGGGGAACTGGAAACACCATATATTTT
CDR3 protein: CASSQEGGTGNTIYF

V gene: TRBV1
D gene: -
CDR3 length: 14
J gene: TRBJ2-3
clone size: -
CDR3 DNA: TGCACCAGCAGCCAACGGGGGGTCACAGATACGCAGTATTTT
CDR3 protein: CTSSQRGVTDTQYF

V gene: TRBV6-1
D gene: TRBD1
CDR3 length: 15
J gene: TRBJ1-2
clone size: -
CDR3 DNA: TGTGCCAGCAGTTTCCGGGACAGAGGATACTATGGCTACACCTTC
CDR3 protein: CASSFRDRGYYGYTF